This entry lists 23 T cell receptor delta chains sequenced from one sample in a study of Vδ1+ human thymocytes. Findings of the study overall: Highly polyclonal TRG and TRD repertoires with Gaussian CDR3 length distributions appeared in thymus.

Sequences come from RNA converted to cDNA by reverse transcription. CDR3 amplicons came from multiplex PCR with pooled V-gene forward and constant-region reverse primers. TCRdb fed the multiplex PCR reads to CATT. This sample has about 75,000 delta-chain clones, with around 35% found just once. No antigen has been identified for these receptors. Sequenced material: Vdelta1+ gamma-delta thymocytes from the thymus. Subset denoted: FACS-sorted CD3+ TCRalphabeta- TCRVdelta1+ TCRVdelta2- thymocytes. The receptors come from a boy under two years old who had congenital heart surgery.

Concerning this clone itself: A much larger clonotype is one base distant, so this may be a read error. The V call is TRDV2, the J call TRDJ1, with D unresolved. Germline V gene data show CDR1 as GEAIGNYY and CDR2 as EKD. The CDR3 loop spans 17 amino acids. Trimming removed 5 bases from V and 0 bases from J, with 21 bases in between. The CDR3 coding sequence is TGTGCCTGTGCCCCTGTGTGGTTAGGGCCTAACACCGATAAACTCATCTTT. It specifies CACAPVWLGPNTDKLIF.

J is TRDJ1 and V is TRDV1; 11 bases are a match to TRDD3. CDR1 and CDR2 (germline): TSWWSYY, QGS. Losses at the gene ends were 4 bases for V and 1 base for J; bases not matched to a gene: 8. This CDR3 contains 17 residues. The CDR3 here is CALGGFPGGYITDKLIF. The CDR3 DNA reads as TGTGCTCTTGGGGGTTTTCCTGGGGGATACATCACCGATAAACTCATCTTT.

This chain connects TRDV1 to TRDJ1; tentatively, D is TRDD2 (5 bases). V was cut by 3 bases and J by 0 bases, with 20 bases left in between. The CDR3 is 18 residues long. CDR1 is TSWWSYY, CDR2 QGS, per germline. Here the CDR3 reads CALGEGCLLTTYTDKLIF. The CDR3 DNA reads as TGTGCTCTTGGGGAGGGGTGCCTTCTGACTACCTACACCGATAAACTCATCTTT.

This clone was picked up a small number of times. The V and J genes are TRDV1 and TRDJ1; 9 bases agree with TRDD2. J was trimmed by 8 bases and V by 2 bases; bases with no gene match: 33. This CDR3 region has 23 residues. Germline V gene lookup returns CDR1 TSWWSYY and CDR2 QGS. CDR3 nucleotides: TGTGCTCTTGGGGAAGCGGCCTTCCTACATAAAGGTTGGACTGGGGAGGGGGAAGAGAAACTCATCTTT. Translated: CALGEAAFLHKGWTGEGEEKLIF.

This clone was detected only a few times. This chain joins TRDV1 and TRDJ1; D uncertain. Germline values: CDR1 TSWWSYY, CDR2 QGS. CDR3 length equals 18 residues. Trimming stripped 0 bases from V and 0 bases from J, with 17 bases between. CDR3 DNA sequence: TGTGCTCTTGGGGAACTTTGCACCTCCGTCGCGTACACCGATAAACTCATCTTT. Encoded protein: CALGELCTSVAYTDKLIF.

The chain couples TRDV1 to TRDJ1, with unresolved D. Trimming cost V 5 bases and J 3 bases, with 10 bases left between them. The CDR3 spans 13 residues. In germline, CDR1 is TSWWSYY, CDR2 QGS. CDR3 amino acids: CALGKQYPDKLIF. The CDR3, as DNA: TGTGCTCTTGGGAAACAATACCCCGATAAACTCATCTTT.

The rearrangement joins TRDV1 to TRDJ1; 11 nucleotides match TRDD3. V lost 3 bases to trimming and J lost 0 bases; unmatched junction nucleotides: 39. Germline values: CDR1 TSWWSYY, CDR2 QGS. This CDR3 is 28 amino acids long. Here the CDR3 reads CALGERPSSYLPPYWGIGNRDYTDKLIF. The CDR3 region has the DNA TGTGCTCTTGGGGAGAGGCCCTCATCCTACCTACCTCCATACTGGGGGATAGGGAATAGGGATTACACCGATAAACTCATCTTT.

A few counts support this clone. The chain carries TRDV1 and TRDJ1, with 12 positions matching TRDD3. The CDR3 consists of 22 residues. Per the germline V gene, CDR1 is TSWWSYY and CDR2 is QGS. The V gene end was trimmed by 0 bases and the J gene end by 0 bases; junction bases not matched to a gene: 17. The CDR3 is CALGELSWGIRGIILYTDKLIF. The CDR3 region has the DNA TGTGCTCTTGGGGAACTCTCCTGGGGGATACGCGGAATCATTTTGTACACCGATAAACTCATCTTT.

This clone came up a few times. The chain links TRDV1 to TRDJ1; 11 bases map to TRDD3. The J segment lost 4 bases and the V segment lost 5 bases, leaving 18 bases of the junction unmatched. Germline V CDR1 and CDR2: TSWWSYY, QGS. The CDR3 is 19 residues long. The DNA for the CDR3 is TGTGCTCTTGGGAATCTAGGCCTTCCCCGTACTGGGGGATACGATAAACTCATCTTT. This translates into CALGNLGLPRTGGYDKLIF.

This clone was observed a few times. The rearrangement uses TRDV1 and TRDJ1; 9 nucleotides match TRDD3. With V trimmed by 7 bases and J by 11 bases, 26 bases remained unmatched. In germline, CDR1 is TSWWSYY, CDR2 QGS. This CDR3 has 18 residues. As DNA, the CDR3 is TGTGCTCTTGTCCAAAGCGGGGGATACCGCTTTAGGGTGGTAAGGCTCATCTTT. Its translation is CALVQSGGYRFRVVRLIF.

This clone was seen more than once but under ten times. V is TRDV1 and J is TRDJ1; 10 bases align to TRDD3. Germline V gene data show CDR1 as TSWWSYY and CDR2 as QGS. V lost 6 bases and J lost 4; bases outside the gene matches: 41. The CDR3 runs to 26 residues. Here the CDR3 reads CALGHIRLFGRGVPHSGGDTCDKLIF. The CDR3 DNA is TGTGCTCTTGGCCACATTAGGCTTTTTGGGCGGGGAGTTCCCCACTCTGGGGGGGATACGTGCGATAAACTCATCTTT.

A few counts support this clone. The chain combines TRDV1 with TRDJ1, with TRDD3 as a possible D gene (7 bases). From germline, CDR1 is TSWWSYY and CDR2 QGS. The CDR3 extends over 23 amino acids. V lost 1 base to trimming and J lost 0 bases, with 33 bases between them. The CDR3 reads CALGEPTLPSQILGTPYTDKLIF. CDR3 sequence (DNA): TGTGCTCTTGGGGAACCGACTTTGCCTTCCCAAATACTGGGGACCCCGTACACCGATAAACTCATCTTT.

The chain joins TRDV1 to TRDJ1; 12 nucleotides match TRDD3. The CDR3 sequence is 21 residues long. The V gene's germline CDR1 is TSWWSYY and CDR2 QGS. Trimming at V came to 0 bases and at J to 1 base, leaving 15 bases not matched to a gene. The CDR3 DNA reads TGTGCTCTTGGGGAACTAGTTCTCCCTGGGGGATACGCCAGGGGCACCGATAAACTCATCTTT. Translation gives CALGELVLPGGYARGTDKLIF.

Notes on this clone: A single base separates this from a much larger clone, so it may be a read error. The identical CDR3 is also encoded by other nucleotide sequences in the sample. The rearrangement joins TRDV2 to TRDJ1; the D is unclear. The CDR3 is 16 residues long. Trimming shortened V by 1 base and J by 0 bases, and 14 bases separated the two germline ends. Germline loops: CDR1 GEAIGNYY, CDR2 EKD. The CDR3 coding sequence is TGTGCCTGTGACACACGTGGTTACCAGTACACCGATAAACTCATCTTT. This translates into CACDTRGYQYTDKLIF.

This clone has just a few counts. The germline gene is not matched at one end of the junction; a read error may be the cause. The V call is TRDV1, the J call TRDJ1, with 7 bases fitting TRDD3. The CDR3 runs to 18 residues. Germline CDR1 is TSWWSYY and CDR2 is QGS. CDR3 residues: CALEESYLPGGYTDKLIF. DNA of the CDR3: TGTGCTCTTGAGGAATCTTACCTCCCTGGGGGGTACACCGATAAACTCATCTTT.

The chain joins TRDV2 to TRDJ1; TRDD3 matches at 12 bases. CDR1 GEAIGNYY and CDR2 EKD come from the germline V gene. The J segment lost 0 bases and the V segment lost 9 bases, leaving 13 bases of the junction unmatched. This CDR3 is 17 amino acids long. The CDR3 loop is CATDLGDTIPYTDKLIF. CDR3 sequence (DNA): TGTGCCACCGACCTGGGGGATACGATACCGTACACCGATAAACTCATCTTT.

There are a few counts of this clone. The chain combines TRDV1 with TRDJ1, with TRDD3 identical over 13 bases. CDR1 and CDR2 (germline): TSWWSYY, QGS. The CDR3 is 25 residues long. V lost 1 base, J lost 0 bases, and 26 bases stayed unmatched. Here the CDR3 reads CALGERTSFLLGDTSRRKYTDKLIF. CDR3 bases: TGTGCTCTTGGGGAACGTACATCTTTCTTACTGGGGGATACGTCTCGGCGGAAATACACCGATAAACTCATCTTT.

J is TRDJ1 and V is TRDV1; 9 bases are shared with TRDD3. The length of the CDR3 is 23 residues. Germline CDR1 TSWWSYY, CDR2 QGS. Germline trimming cut 3 bases from V and 2 bases from J; bases unmatched to any gene: 28. CDR3 sequence reads: CALGDHFLRPLLGDLLQTDKLIF. DNA for the CDR3: TGTGCTCTTGGGGATCATTTCCTGCGACCTTTACTGGGGGACCTGTTGCAGACCGATAAACTCATCTTT.

This clone was found a few times. The identical CDR3 is also encoded by other nucleotide sequences in the sample. The J gene is TRDJ1, the V gene TRDV1; D unresolved. The germline V gene encodes CDR1 TSWWSYY and CDR2 QGS. This CDR3 is built from 14 residues. Trimming removed 0 bases at V and 0 bases at J, with 5 bases between. CDR3 coding DNA: TGTGCTCTTGGGGAACTTGGGTACACCGATAAACTCATCTTT. This sequence encodes CALGELGYTDKLIF.

The count of this clone is one. One base away lies a much larger clone, so this may be a sequencing read error. The J gene is TRDJ1, the V gene TRDV2; D is undetermined. Looked up from germline, CDR1 is GEAIGNYY and CDR2 is EKD. The ends were cut back, 3 bases at V and 6 bases at J, with 10 bases in the middle. This CDR3 region has 12 residues. The CDR3 DNA sequence: TGTGCCTGTGACTCTCATAAGAATAAACTCATCTTT. As protein: CACDSHKNKLIF.

The chain carries TRDV1 and TRDJ1; 8 bases map to TRDD3. With 2 bases clipped from V and 0 bases from J, the junction kept 32 bases outside the gene matches. The germline gives CDR1 TSWWSYY, CDR2 QGS. This CDR3 has 25 amino acids. CDR3 amino acids: CALGENSHHPGGRRRADYYTDKLIF. CDR3 coding DNA: TGTGCTCTTGGGGAAAATTCCCACCATCCTGGGGGACGCCGTAGGGCTGACTATTACACCGATAAACTCATCTTT.

The V and J genes are TRDV1 and TRDJ2; the match to TRDD3 covers 12 bases. V trimming: 3 bases; J trimming: 1 base; junction bases outside the gene matches: 9. The CDR3 length is 19 residues. The germline V gene encodes CDR1 TSWWSYY and CDR2 QGS. The CDR3 here is CALGDTKTGGYHLTAQLFF. In DNA, the CDR3 is TGTGCTCTTGGGGATACCAAAACTGGGGGATACCATTTGACAGCACAACTCTTCTTT.

The rearrangement uses TRDV2 and TRDJ1; 7 bases line up with TRDD3. The CDR3 is 19 residues long. Germline assignment: CDR1 GEAIGNYY and CDR2 EKD. Germline trimming cut 0 bases from V and 0 bases from J; bases unmatched to any gene: 15. The CDR3 loop reads CACDTFSGGFIRYTDKLIF. For the CDR3, the DNA is TGTGCCTGTGACACCTTTTCCGGGGGATTCATCCGATACACCGATAAACTCATCTTT.